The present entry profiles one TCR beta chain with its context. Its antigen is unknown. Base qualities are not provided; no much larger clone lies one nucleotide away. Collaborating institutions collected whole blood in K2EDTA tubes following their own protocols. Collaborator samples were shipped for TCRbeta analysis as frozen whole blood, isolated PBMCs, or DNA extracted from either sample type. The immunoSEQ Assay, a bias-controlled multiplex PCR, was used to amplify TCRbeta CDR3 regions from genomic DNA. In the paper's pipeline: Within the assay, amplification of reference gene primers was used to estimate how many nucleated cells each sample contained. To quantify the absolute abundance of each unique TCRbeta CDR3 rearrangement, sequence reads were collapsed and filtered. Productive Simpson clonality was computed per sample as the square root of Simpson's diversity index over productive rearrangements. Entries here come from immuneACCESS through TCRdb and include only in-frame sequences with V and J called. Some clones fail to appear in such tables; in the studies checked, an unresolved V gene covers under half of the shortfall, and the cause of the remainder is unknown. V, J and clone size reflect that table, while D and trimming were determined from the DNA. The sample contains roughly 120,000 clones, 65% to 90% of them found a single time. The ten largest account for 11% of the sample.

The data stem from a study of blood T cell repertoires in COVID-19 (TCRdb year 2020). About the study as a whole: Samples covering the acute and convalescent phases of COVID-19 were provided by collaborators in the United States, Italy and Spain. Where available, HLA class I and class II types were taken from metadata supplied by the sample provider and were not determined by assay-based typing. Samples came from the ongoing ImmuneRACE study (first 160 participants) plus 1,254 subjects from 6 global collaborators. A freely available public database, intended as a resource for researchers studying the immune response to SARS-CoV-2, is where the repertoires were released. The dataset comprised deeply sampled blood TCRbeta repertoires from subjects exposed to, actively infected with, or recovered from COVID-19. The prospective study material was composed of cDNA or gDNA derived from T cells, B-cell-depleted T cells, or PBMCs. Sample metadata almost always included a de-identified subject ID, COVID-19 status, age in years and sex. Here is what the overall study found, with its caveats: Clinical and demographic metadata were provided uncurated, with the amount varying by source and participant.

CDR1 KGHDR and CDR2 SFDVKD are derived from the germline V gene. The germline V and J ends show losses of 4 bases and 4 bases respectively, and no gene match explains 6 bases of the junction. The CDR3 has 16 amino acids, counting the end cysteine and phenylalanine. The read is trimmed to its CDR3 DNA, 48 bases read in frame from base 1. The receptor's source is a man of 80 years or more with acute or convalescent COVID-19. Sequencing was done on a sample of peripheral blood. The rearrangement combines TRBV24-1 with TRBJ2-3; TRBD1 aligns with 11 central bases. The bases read TGTGCCACCAGTGACGGACAGGGGGCTGGGGCAGATACGCAGTATTTT. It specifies CATSDGQGAGADTQYF.